This T cell receptor (beta chain) was captured by sequencing in a study of cytomegalovirus exposure and HLA in healthy donors. Regarding the study as a whole: In vitro data verified three CMV-associated chains as specific for CMV antigens. Presence/absence results assume similar sequencing depth per donor, which may not hold.

Note on this clone: Its antigen is unidentified.

The CDR3 has 18 amino acids. Germline V gene sequence: CDR1 MNHNS, CDR2 SASEGT. Trimming cost V 4 bases and J 1 base, with 23 bases left between them. Healthy bone marrow donors supplied every sample. PCR involved 60 Vbeta and 13 Jbeta primers. Original handling: A later analysis counted about 80 million unique TCR beta chains, some 12 million shared. Produced via immunoSEQ multiplex PCR; TCRdb's table is partial and in-frame only. The DNA gave D and trimming, while V, J and clone size come from that table. The table shows roughly 80,000 clones, with roughly 64% occurring only once. The sequence was collected from a man aged 25 to 40 in good health and CMV-seropositive. The sample consisted of PBMCs. The chain carries TRBV6-1 and TRBJ2-7; maybe TRBD1 (7 bases). This chain's CDR3 is CASSVGALEGALSYEQYF. The CDR3 DNA reads TGTGCCAGCAGTGTAGGAGCCCTGGAGGGGGCGTTGTCCTACGAGCAGTACTTC.